This record covers a single TCR beta chain. Under the authors' procedure: By means of reference gene primer amplification, nucleated cell counts were estimated. Sequenced by immunoSEQ multiplex PCR; TCRdb stores in-frame clones only, minus some. The V and J calls and the clone size are those of that table, but D and trimming were determined from the DNA. The sample shows about 480,000 clones, 80% to 90% of them seen only once. These data are taken from a study of blood T cell repertoires in COVID-19. During active infection, Seattle patients enrolled and were then monitored through disease. The CDR3 length is 15 residues. Germline V lookup: CDR1 KGHSH, CDR2 LQKENI. Trimming removed 3 bases from V and 8 bases from J; junction bases left unmatched: 8.

The chain combines TRBV18 with TRBJ2-2; 8 bases match TRBD2. Material: peripheral blood. This TCR derives from a man aged 18 to 29 with COVID-19, enrolled during active disease. DNA for the CDR3: TGTGCCAGCTCACCCACTAGCGGAGTACGTGGGGAGCTGTTTTTT. Its protein is CASSPTSGVRGELFF.